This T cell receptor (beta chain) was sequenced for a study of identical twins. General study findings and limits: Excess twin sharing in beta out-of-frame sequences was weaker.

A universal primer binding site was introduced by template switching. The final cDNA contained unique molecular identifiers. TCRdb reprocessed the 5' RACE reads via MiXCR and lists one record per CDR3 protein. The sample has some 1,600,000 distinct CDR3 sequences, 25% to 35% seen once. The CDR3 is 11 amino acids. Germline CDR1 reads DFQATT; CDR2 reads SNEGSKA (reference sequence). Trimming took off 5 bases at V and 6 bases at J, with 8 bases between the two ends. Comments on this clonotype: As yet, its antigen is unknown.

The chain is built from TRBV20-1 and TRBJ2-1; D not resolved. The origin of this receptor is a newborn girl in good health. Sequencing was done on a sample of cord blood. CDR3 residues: CSAEKVNEQFF. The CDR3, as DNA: TGCAGTGCTGAGAAAGTCAATGAGCAGTTCTTC.